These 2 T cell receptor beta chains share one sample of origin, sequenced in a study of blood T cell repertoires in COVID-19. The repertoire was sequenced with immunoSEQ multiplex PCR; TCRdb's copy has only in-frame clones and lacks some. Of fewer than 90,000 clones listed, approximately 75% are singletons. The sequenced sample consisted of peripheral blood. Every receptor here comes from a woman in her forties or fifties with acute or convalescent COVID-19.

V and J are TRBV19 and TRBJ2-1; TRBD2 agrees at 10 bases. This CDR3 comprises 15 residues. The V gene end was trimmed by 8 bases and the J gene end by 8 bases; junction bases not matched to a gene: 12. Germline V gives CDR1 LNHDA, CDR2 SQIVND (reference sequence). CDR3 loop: CASGDSSGGLDEQFF. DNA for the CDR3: TGTGCCAGTGGGGACTCTAGCGGGGGTCTCGATGAGCAGTTCTTC.

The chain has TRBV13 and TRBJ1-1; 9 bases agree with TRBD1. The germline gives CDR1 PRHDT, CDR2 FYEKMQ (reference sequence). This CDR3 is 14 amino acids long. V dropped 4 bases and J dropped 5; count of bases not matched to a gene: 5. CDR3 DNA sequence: TGTGCCAGCAGCTCCACAGGGGGCTTTACTGAAGCTTTCTTT. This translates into CASSSTGGFTEAFF.